Below are 31 T cell receptor beta chains sequenced from a single sample in a study of cytomegalovirus exposure and HLA in healthy donors. The PCR was carried out with 60 Vbeta primers and 13 Jbeta primers. Profiled with immunoSEQ multiplex PCR; TCRdb holds only in-frame clones, not every one. The sample shows some 250,000 clones, about four fifths of them seen only once. The material sequenced was PBMCs. These receptors were obtained from a woman in her thirties or forties in good health and CMV-seropositive.

The chain employs TRBV19 and TRBJ2-7; TRBD1 aligns across 7 bases. The CDR3 contains 14 residues. CDR1 and CDR2 from the germline V gene are LNHDA and SQIVND (reference sequence). The junction had 6 bases not matched to a gene; V was cut back by 5 bases and J by 2 bases. CDR3 region: CASSGLQGTYEQYF. The CDR3 DNA is TGTGCCAGTAGTGGGCTACAGGGGACCTACGAGCAGTACTTC.

The V and J genes are TRBV14 and TRBJ2-7; 7 nucleotides match TRBD2. Germline V gives CDR1 SGHDN, CDR2 FVKESK. With 4 bases clipped from V and 2 bases from J, the junction kept 8 bases outside the gene matches. The CDR3 is made up of 15 amino acids. CDR3 region: CASSPRSGGAYEQYF. For the CDR3, the DNA is TGTGCCAGCAGCCCCCGGTCTGGGGGGGCCTACGAGCAGTACTTC.

The chain couples TRBV6-5 to TRBJ2-3, with a possible D match to TRBD2 (6 bases). The CDR3 contains 15 residues. V was trimmed by 6 bases and J by 0 bases, leaving 13 bases between them. Germline-derived CDR1 and CDR2 are MNHEY and SVGAGI. The CDR3 region is CASRGEVGSTDTQYF. As DNA, the CDR3 is TGTGCCAGCAGGGGGGAGGTAGGGAGCACAGATACGCAGTATTTT.

V and J are TRBV5-6 and TRBJ2-3; 7 bases fit TRBD2. Per germline, CDR1 SGHDT and CDR2 YYEEEE. The CDR3 spans 16 residues. V was pared by 5 bases and J by 0 bases, with 9 bases of the junction left unmatched. CDR3 DNA: TGTGCCAGCAGTTCGAGGAGGACTAGAAGCACAGATACGCAGTATTTT. It encodes CASSSRRTRSTDTQYF.

The chain is built from TRBV18 and TRBJ1-2; D ambiguous. The CDR3 runs 14 residues. V was trimmed by 3 bases and J by 5 bases, leaving 13 bases between them. Germline lookup yields CDR1 KGHSH and CDR2 LQKENI. The DNA of the CDR3 is TGTGCCAGCTCACCGGGAACGGGAGGATATGGCTACACCTTC. The encoded protein is CASSPGTGGYGYTF.

The chain has TRBV7-2 and TRBJ1-5; possible D gene TRBD1, 5 bases. With 2 bases removed from V and 4 bases from J, the gap between germline ends came to 12 bases. The CDR3 has 15 amino acids. Germline lookup yields CDR1 SGHTA and CDR2 FQGNSA. CDR3 in amino acids: CASSLSQGSNQPQHF. The CDR3, as DNA: TGTGCCAGCAGCTTAAGCCAGGGTTCAAATCAGCCCCAGCATTTT.

This sequence joins TRBV19 and TRBJ2-5; 8 bases fit TRBD1. Germline CDR1 is LNHDA and CDR2 is SQIVND (reference sequence). Trimming removed 2 bases from V and 0 bases from J; junction bases left unmatched: 2. The CDR3 covers 15 residues. The chain's CDR3 is CASSIRTGYQETQYF. CDR3 sequence (DNA): TGTGCCAGTAGTATAAGGACAGGGTACCAAGAGACCCAGTACTTC.

The J gene is TRBJ2-1, the V gene TRBV11-3; 8 bases agree with TRBD2. The CDR3 runs 16 residues. J lost 4 bases, V lost 1 base, and 6 bases had no gene match. Per germline, CDR1 SGHNT and CDR2 YENEEA. The CDR3 sequence is CASSLVGSGVYNEQFF. The CDR3 DNA reads TGTGCCAGCAGCTTAGTAGGTAGCGGGGTTTACAATGAGCAGTTCTTC.

This sequence joins TRBV7-9 and TRBJ2-7; D gene unclear. This CDR3 is built from 12 residues. Trimming left V 3 bases short and J 2 bases short, with 5 bases between. In germline, CDR1 is SEHNR, CDR2 FQNEAQ (reference sequence). The CDR3 loop is CASSLTPYEQYF. CDR3 DNA sequence: TGTGCCAGCAGCTTGACACCCTACGAGCAGTACTTC.

The CDR3 DNA follows: TGTGCCAGCAGCGGTCGGTATAATTCACCCCTCCACTTT. It encodes CASSGRYNSPLHF. The V and J genes are TRBV9 and TRBJ1-6; D uncertain. Trimming cost V 3 bases and J 4 bases, with 5 bases left between them. CDR1 and CDR2 (germline): SGDLS, YYNGEE. The length of the CDR3 is 13 residues.

This chain joins TRBV4-3 and TRBJ2-5, with 14 bases fitting TRBD2. The J segment lost 4 bases and the V segment lost 2 bases, leaving 9 bases of the junction unmatched. The CDR3 is made up of 18 amino acids. The germline gives CDR1 LGHNA, CDR2 YSLEER. The CDR3 coding sequence is TGCGCCAGCAGCCAAAATCCGGGACTAGCGGGAGCGCGAGAGACCCAGTACTTC. Translated, it gives CASSQNPGLAGARETQYF.

The CDR3 reads CASSEAGSSYNEQFF. The CDR3 nucleotides are TGTGCCAGCAGTGAAGCGGGCAGCTCCTACAATGAGCAGTTCTTC. V usage is TRBV6-1 and J usage is TRBJ2-1; D is uncertain. Deletions cut 0 bases from V and 0 bases from J, with 6 bases between. Germline CDR1 and CDR2: MNHNS and SASEGT. There are 15 residues in the CDR3.

This clone has more than one count but fewer than ten. The rearrangement uses TRBV7-3 and TRBJ2-6; possibly TRBD2 for D (6 bases). Per germline, CDR1 SGHTA and CDR2 FQGTGA. The CDR3 has 19 amino acids. The V end was cut by 5 bases, the J end by 0 bases, with 20 bases between. CDR3 coding DNA: TGTGCCAGCAGCCCACTTGGTGGGGAGGAAACCTCTGGGGCCAACGTCCTGACTTTC. This codes for CASSPLGGEETSGANVLTF.

The chain employs TRBV4-3 and TRBJ2-5; maybe TRBD1 (5 bases). The J call may be incorrect, as the DNA end agrees better with TRBJ2-7. The CDR3 consists of 15 residues. Germline V lookup: CDR1 LGHNA, CDR2 YSLEER. CDR3 DNA: TGCGCCAGCAGCCAAAGGTTCGTACAGGTCAGCGAGCAGTACTTC. The encoded protein is CASSQRFVQVSEQYF.

V and J are TRBV6-5 and TRBJ1-4; D gene unclear. Trimming cost V 2 bases and J 0 bases, with 7 bases left between them. The germline V gene encodes CDR1 MNHEY and CDR2 SVGAGI. This CDR3 has 15 amino acids. CDR3 sequence reads: CASSYEAATNEKLFF. CDR3 nucleotides: TGTGCCAGCAGTTACGAGGCCGCAACTAATGAAAAACTGTTTTTT.

Comments on this clone: Different DNA sequences within this sample yield the same CDR3. This sequence joins TRBV7-2 and TRBJ1-5; possibly TRBD1 for D (5 bases). V was shortened by 6 bases and J by 7 bases, with 13 bases between the two germline ends. This CDR3 region has 13 residues. CDR1 is SGHTA, CDR2 FQGNSA, per germline. The DNA of the CDR3 is TGTGCCAGCAGTCGTGGACACTCCCAGCCCCAGCATTTT. Its protein product is CASSRGHSQPQHF. The full variable domain, rest sourced from reference TRBV7-2 and TRBJ1-5, is GAGVSQSPSNKVTEKGKDVELRCDPISGHTALYWYRQSLGQGLEFLIYFQGNSAPDKSGLPSDRFSAERTGGSVSTLTIQRTQQEDSAVYLCASSRGHSQPQHFGDGTRLSIL.

The J gene is TRBJ1-1, the V gene TRBV6-5, with TRBD1 identical over 7 bases. Looked up from germline, CDR1 is MNHEY and CDR2 is SVGAGI. The CDR3 length is 13 residues. J was trimmed by 3 bases and V by 7 bases; bases with no gene match: 5. The CDR3 sequence is CASKEGAYTEAFF. The CDR3 DNA sequence: TGTGCCAGCAAAGAGGGGGCATACACTGAAGCTTTCTTT.

V usage is TRBV6-5 and J usage is TRBJ1-2; D gene unclear. Per the germline V gene, CDR1 is MNHEY and CDR2 is SVGAGI. CDR3 size: 14 residues. V lost 5 bases and J 7 bases, leaving 17 bases between the germline ends. DNA of the CDR3: TGTGCCAGCAGTGAAGAGGGAGGGTCCGCTGGCTACACCTTC. Residues: CASSEEGGSAGYTF.

The table lists this clone with a count of one. CDR3 in DNA: TGTGCCAGCAGCCGGACAGGGGTCCAGAGGACCGCCGGAAACACCATATATTTT. It codes for CASSRTGVQRTAGNTIYF. The V gene is TRBV9, the J gene TRBJ1-3, with 9 bases matching TRBD1. With 4 bases clipped from V and 4 bases from J, the junction kept 15 bases outside the gene matches. Germline CDR1 and CDR2: SGDLS and YYNGEE. CDR3 size: 18 residues.

In this sample, this clone turned up a few times. V usage is TRBV30 and J usage is TRBJ2-3; 16 nucleotides align to TRBD2. The length of the CDR3 is 16 residues. Trimming at V came to 2 bases and at J to 6 bases, leaving 5 bases not matched to a gene. The germline CDR1 and CDR2 sequences are GTSNPN and SVGIG (reference sequence). For the CDR3, the DNA is TGTGCCTGGAGTAAGGGACTAGCGGGAGGGCCGGATACGCAGTATTTT. Amino acids: CAWSKGLAGGPDTQYF.

The rearrangement joins TRBV5-1 to TRBJ2-5; 8 bases fit TRBD1. Germline CDR1 is SGHRS and CDR2 is YFSETQ. Trimming removed 5 bases from V and 5 bases from J; junction bases left unmatched: 11. The CDR3 has 15 residues. The DNA for the CDR3 is TGCGCCAGCAGGTTAGGGACAGGCTCAGGCGAGACCCAGTACTTC. It is translated as CASRLGTGSGETQYF.

The chain recombines TRBV9 with TRBJ1-4; D unresolved. The CDR3 has 15 amino acids. V was clipped by 4 bases and J by 7 bases, with 17 bases between them. The V gene's germline CDR1 is SGDLS and CDR2 YYNGEE. The CDR3 region is CASSFGTPGGEKLFF. CDR3 DNA: TGTGCCAGCAGCTTCGGAACCCCGGGAGGTGAAAAACTGTTTTTT.

In this sample, this clone turned up a few times. The CDR3 protein is CASSSDSQSSGNTIYF. The CDR3 nucleotides read TGCGCCAGCAGCTCGGACAGTCAGAGCTCTGGAAACACCATATATTTT. The J gene is TRBJ1-3, the V gene TRBV4-1; D might be TRBD1 (6 bases). Deletions cut 5 bases from V and 0 bases from J, with 14 bases between. CDR1 and CDR2 (germline): MGHRA, YSYEKL. The CDR3 spans 16 residues.

V is TRBV5-1 and J is TRBJ1-6; TRBD1 matches 9 bases. The CDR3 runs 17 residues. J lost 6 bases, V lost 3 bases, and 10 bases had no gene match. In germline, CDR1 is SGHRS, CDR2 YFSETQ. CDR3 sequence reads: CASSSSSTGQGNSPLHF. CDR3 bases: TGCGCCAGCAGCTCCTCCTCCACGGGACAGGGTAATTCACCCCTCCACTTT. The entire variable domain, with the rest obtained from reference TRBV5-1 and TRBJ1-6, is as follows: KAGVTQTPRYLIKTRGQQVTLSCSPISGHRSVSWYQQTPGQGLQFLFEYFSETQRNKGNFPGRFSGRQFSNSRSEMNVSTLELGDSALYLCASSSSSTGQGNSPLHFGNGTRLTVT.

This clone was recorded a few times. The J gene is TRBJ2-7, the V gene TRBV7-8; TRBD1 matches 9 bases. J gave up 2 bases and V 3 bases, and 5 bases lay outside the gene matches. Germline V CDR1 and CDR2: SGHVS, FQNEAQ. The CDR3 extends over 15 amino acids. Here the CDR3 DNA reads TGTGCCAGCAGCTTGGGACAGGGTGCACCCTACGAGCAGTACTTC. The encoded protein is CASSLGQGAPYEQYF. The variable domain in full, with the rest retrieved from reference TRBV7-8 and TRBJ2-7, is GAGVSQSPRYKVAKRGQDVALRCDPISGHVSLFWYQQALGQGPEFLTYFQNEAQLDKSGLPSDRFFAERPEGSVSTLKIQRTQQEDSAVYLCASSLGQGAPYEQYFGPGTRLTVT.

The J gene is TRBJ1-2, the V gene TRBV19; the match to TRBD1 covers 9 bases. The CDR3 extends over 13 amino acids. CDR1 and CDR2 (germline): LNHDA, SQIVND (reference sequence). The V and J ends lost 7 bases and 8 bases, in that order; junction bases with no gene match: 8. DNA of the CDR3: TGTGCCAGTACTCCACAGGGGGCGCAGGGCTACACCTTC. Translating it yields CASTPQGAQGYTF.

This sequence joins TRBV13 and TRBJ1-2, with TRBD1 identical over 9 bases. V lost 4 bases and J lost 3; bases outside the gene matches: 12. This CDR3 has 17 residues. Germline V CDR1 and CDR2: PRHDT, FYEKMQ (reference sequence). The CDR3 reads CASSSPAYRGRDYGYTF. Here the CDR3 DNA reads TGTGCCAGCAGCTCCCCAGCCTACAGGGGGCGCGACTATGGCTACACCTTC.

The rearrangement uses TRBV19 and TRBJ1-2; a weak D match, TRBD1 (5 bases). This CDR3 region has 13 residues. The germline V gene encodes CDR1 LNHDA and CDR2 SQIVND (reference sequence). V was trimmed by 10 bases and J by 6 bases, leaving 18 bases between them. The CDR3 nucleotides read TGTGCCACCAACCCGGCAGGGAGGGATGGCTACACCTTC. Amino acids: CATNPAGRDGYTF.

The chain carries TRBV5-8 and TRBJ1-2; the D gene is possibly TRBD1 (6 bases). The CDR3 length is 15 residues. V was clipped by 1 base and J by 0 bases, with 10 bases between them. CDR1 and CDR2 (germline): SGHTS, YDEGEE. The CDR3 is CASSLYGTTNYGYTF. In DNA, the CDR3 is TGTGCCAGCAGCTTGTATGGGACAACTAACTATGGCTACACCTTC.

The V gene is TRBV19, the J gene TRBJ1-2, with 9 bases that match TRBD1. This CDR3 contains 15 residues. The germline CDR1 and CDR2 sequences are LNHDA and SQIVND (reference sequence). The junction had 6 bases not matched to a gene; V was cut back by 3 bases and J by 4 bases. The CDR3 here is CASSMVSGQGYGYTF. Written as DNA, the CDR3 is TGTGCCAGTAGTATGGTTTCGGGACAGGGCTATGGCTACACCTTC. Full variable domain (rest looked up from reference TRBV19 and TRBJ1-2): DGGITQSPKYLFRKEGQNVTLSCEQNLNHDAMYWYRQDPGQGLRLIYYSQIVNDFQKGDIAEGYSVSREKKESFPLTVTSAQKNPTAFYLCASSMVSGQGYGYTFGSGTRLTVV.

The V gene is TRBV2, the J gene TRBJ2-3; D is perhaps TRBD1 (5 bases). V was shortened by 5 bases and J by 0 bases, with 15 bases between the two germline ends. Germline V gene lookup returns CDR1 SNHLY and CDR2 FYNNEI. This CDR3 comprises 16 residues. The CDR3 DNA reads as TGTGCCAGCAGTCGGACAATCCCCGATAGCACAGATACGCAGTATTTT. The encoded protein is CASSRTIPDSTDTQYF.